These 30 T cell receptor beta chains came from one sample sequenced in a study of cytomegalovirus exposure and HLA in healthy donors. The study ran its PCR with 60 Vbeta and 13 Jbeta primers. Generated by immunoSEQ multiplex PCR, the TCRdb table keeps only in-frame clones and is missing some. This sample contains some 47,000 clones. The material sequenced was PBMCs. All receptors come from a woman aged 40-49 years in good health and CMV-seronegative.

This sequence joins TRBV4-2 and TRBJ2-1, with D perhaps matching TRBD2 (5 bases). Trimming removed 4 bases from V and 7 bases from J, with 26 bases in between. The CDR3 totals 18 residues. Germline CDR1 reads LGHNA; CDR2 reads YNFKEQ. DNA of the CDR3: TGTGCCAGCAGCCCGCGAGGGTTTGGTGACCGCGCCGGTAATGAGCAGTTCTTC. This translates into CASSPRGFGDRAGNEQFF.

The chain recombines TRBV6-1 with TRBJ2-2; possibly TRBD2 for D (5 bases). The V gene lost 7 bases and the J gene lost 8 bases, with 17 bases spanning the gap. The CDR3 has 14 residues. Germline V gene data show CDR1 as MNHNS and CDR2 as SASEGT. For the CDR3, the DNA is TGTGCCAGCACCCTAGAGGGTAGTTGGGGGGAGCTGTTTTTT. It encodes CASTLEGSWGELFF.

V is TRBV11-2 and J is TRBJ2-7; D uncertain. Germline V lookup: CDR1 SGHAT, CDR2 FQNNGV. This CDR3 has 15 residues. V lost 1 base to trimming and J lost 7 bases, with 17 bases between them. The CDR3 spells CASSLVLAVAWEQYF. CDR3 DNA: TGTGCCAGCAGCTTAGTATTGGCGGTAGCCTGGGAGCAGTACTTC.

The chain joins TRBV5-1 to TRBJ1-1; no clear D. The V end lost 7 bases, the J end lost 1 base, and 14 bases lay between the germline ends. CDR1 and CDR2 (germline): SGHRS, YFSETQ. The CDR3 is 14 residues long. Here the CDR3 DNA reads TGCGCCAGCCAAATGGACTTTGGGAACACTGAAGCTTTCTTT. Protein product: CASQMDFGNTEAFF.

The chain combines TRBV7-3 with TRBJ1-2; D not certain. CDR3 length: 13 amino acids. V lost 5 bases and J 3 bases, leaving 10 bases between the germline ends. Germline values: CDR1 SGHTA, CDR2 FQGTGA. This CDR3 is CASSPGEDYGYTF. The CDR3 DNA reads as TGTGCCAGCAGCCCCGGTGAAGACTATGGCTACACCTTC.

The chain employs TRBV5-6 and TRBJ1-6; 8 bases are a match to TRBD1. The CDR3 loop spans 15 amino acids. V was clipped by 4 bases and J by 10 bases; unmatched bases: 10. The germline V gene has CDR1 SGHDT and CDR2 YYEEEE. The CDR3: CASSGPDRVGSPLHF. In nucleotides, the CDR3 is TGTGCCAGCAGCGGCCCGGACAGGGTAGGATCACCCCTCCACTTT. Full variable domain (rest looked up from reference TRBV5-6 and TRBJ1-6): DAGVTQSPTHLIKTRGQQVTLRCSPKSGHDTVSWYQQALGQGPQFIFQYYEEEERQRGNFPDRFSGHQFPNYSSELNVNALLLGDSALYLCASSGPDRVGSPLHFGNGTRLTVT.

The rearrangement links TRBV30 to TRBJ2-1; 15 bases match TRBD2. Germline lookup yields CDR1 GTSNPN and CDR2 SVGIG (reference sequence). V lost 3 bases, J lost 13 bases, and 10 bases stayed unmatched. This CDR3 has 15 amino acids. This CDR3 is CAWSHKGLAGGSQFF. The CDR3 nucleotides are TGTGCCTGGAGCCACAAAGGACTAGCGGGAGGGTCCCAGTTCTTC. The whole variable domain, remainder taken from reference TRBV30 and TRBJ2-1, is SQTIHQWPATLVQPVGSPLSLECTVEGTSNPNLYWYRQAAGRGLQLLFYSVGIGQISSEVPQNLSASRPQDRQFILSSKKLLLSDSGFYLCAWSHKGLAGGSQFFGPGTRLTVL.

This chain joins TRBV27 and TRBJ1-2; tentatively, D is TRBD1 (5 bases). Germline values: CDR1 MNHEY, CDR2 SMNVEV (reference sequence). V was pared by 6 bases and J by 4 bases, with 15 bases between. The CDR3 extends over 14 amino acids. This chain's CDR3 is CASSPQTESYGYTF. The CDR3 region has the DNA TGTGCCAGCAGCCCCCAGACAGAATCCTATGGCTACACCTTC.

The genes are TRBV27 and TRBJ2-3; 8 positions agree with TRBD2. The CDR3 is made up of 15 amino acids. With V trimmed by 4 bases and J by 2 bases, 5 bases remained unmatched. Germline assignment: CDR1 MNHEY and CDR2 SMNVEV (reference sequence). For the CDR3, the DNA is TGTGCCAGCAGTTCCTTAGCGGGATTCACAGATACGCAGTATTTT. Translation gives CASSSLAGFTDTQYF.

The V and J genes are TRBV7-3 and TRBJ2-3; TRBD2 agrees at 11 bases. Germline loops: CDR1 SGHTA, CDR2 FQGTGA. CDR3 length: 16 amino acids. Trimming took 5 bases from V and 6 from J; bases not matched to a gene: 10. The CDR3 coding sequence is TGTGCCAGCAGCAATCTAGCGGGGGGCCCTGCGGATACGCAGTATTTT. This sequence encodes CASSNLAGGPADTQYF.

The chain has TRBV19 and TRBJ2-2; a possible D gene is TRBD2 (6 bases). CDR1 and CDR2 from the germline V gene are LNHDA and SQIVND (reference sequence). The CDR3 is 16 residues long. V was pared by 5 bases and J by 4 bases, with 17 bases between. The CDR3: CASSFQVRGSTGELFF. The CDR3 DNA sequence: TGTGCCAGTAGTTTTCAGGTTCGGGGGAGCACCGGGGAGCTGTTTTTT.

The chain is built from TRBV5-4 and TRBJ1-2, with 9 bases lining up with TRBD1. Trimming removed 4 bases from V and 8 bases from J; junction bases left unmatched: 12. Germline V CDR1 and CDR2: SGHNT, YYREEE (reference sequence). CDR3 length equals 15 residues. The CDR3 reads CASSGRDRARGGYTF. In DNA form, the CDR3 reads TGTGCCAGCAGCGGAAGGGACAGGGCACGCGGCGGCTACACCTTC.

V and J are TRBV27 and TRBJ1-1; TRBD1 aligns across 7 bases. Trimming removed 6 bases from V and 3 bases from J; junction bases left unmatched: 4. The germline CDR1 and CDR2 sequences are MNHEY and SMNVEV (reference sequence). The CDR3 sequence is 13 residues long. This CDR3 reads CASRLDRDTEAFF. CDR3 nucleotide sequence: TGTGCCAGCAGACTAGACAGGGACACTGAAGCTTTCTTT.

The gene calls are TRBV7-2 and TRBJ1-5; no definite D call. Deletions cut 1 base from V and 1 base from J, with 11 bases between. CDR3 length: 16 residues. Germline V lookup: CDR1 SGHTA, CDR2 FQGNSA. CDR3 sequence: CASSLVGGSSNQPQHF. In DNA, the CDR3 is TGTGCCAGCAGCTTAGTCGGTGGGAGCAGCAATCAGCCCCAGCATTTT.

This chain uses TRBV28 with TRBJ1-2; tentatively, D is TRBD1 (6 bases). There are 14 residues in the CDR3. V gave up 5 bases and J gave up 8 bases, with 18 bases separating them. CDR1 is MDHEN, CDR2 SYDVKM, per germline. In nucleotides, the CDR3 is TGTGCCAGCAGTGTGGGGGGGCGGATAGGAGGCTACACCTTC. Encoded protein: CASSVGGRIGGYTF.

The V call is TRBV7-9, the J call TRBJ2-7, with 10 bases lining up with TRBD2. This CDR3 is built from 16 residues. Germline CDR1 SEHNR, CDR2 FQNEAQ (reference sequence). The V and J ends lost 2 bases and 1 base, in that order; junction bases with no gene match: 5. This chain's CDR3 is CASSLPTSGASYEQYF. Written as DNA, the CDR3 is TGTGCCAGCAGCTTACCAACTAGCGGGGCATCCTACGAGCAGTACTTC.

The V and J genes are TRBV6-1 and TRBJ2-2; 9 bases agree with TRBD2. V dropped 9 bases and J dropped 2; count of bases not matched to a gene: 4. The CDR3 is 14 residues long. Germline CDR1 reads MNHNS; CDR2 reads SASEGT. The CDR3 region has the DNA TGTGCCAGTAATAGCGGGGGTAACACCGGGGAGCTGTTTTTT. It translates to CASNSGGNTGELFF.

V usage is TRBV28 and J usage is TRBJ1-1; D possibly corresponds to TRBD1 (6 bases). This CDR3 is 15 amino acids long. Germline CDR1 is MDHEN and CDR2 is SYDVKM. With 2 bases removed from V and 5 bases from J, the gap between germline ends came to 15 bases. The CDR3 spells CASSLGYREGTEAFF. The CDR3 DNA sequence: TGTGCCAGCAGTTTAGGTTACAGGGAAGGAACTGAAGCTTTCTTT.

The rearrangement links TRBV6-1 to TRBJ2-5, with 12 bases matching TRBD2. The CDR3 sequence is 13 residues long. V shed 6 bases, J shed 4 bases, and the junction held 0 bases outside the gene matches. The V gene's germline CDR1 is MNHNS and CDR2 SASEGT. The CDR3 loop reads CASRTSGGETQYF. CDR3 DNA: TGTGCCAGCAGGACTAGCGGGGGAGAGACCCAGTACTTC.

The CDR3 spells CASHDRGDQPQHF. CDR3 DNA sequence: TGTGCCAGCCACGACCGAGGAGATCAGCCCCAGCATTTT. This sequence joins TRBV19 and TRBJ1-5; D ambiguous. The CDR3 is made up of 13 amino acids. The V gene lost 9 bases and the J gene lost 5 bases, with 14 bases spanning the gap. Germline V gene lookup returns CDR1 LNHDA and CDR2 SQIVND (reference sequence).

The chain uses TRBV30 and TRBJ2-7; 13 bases align to TRBD2. The junction had 1 base not matched to a gene; V was cut back by 5 bases and J by 0 bases. Germline V gene sequence: CDR1 GTSNPN, CDR2 SVGIG (reference sequence). The CDR3 contains 14 residues. CDR3: CAWRLAGGSYEQYF. CDR3 bases: TGTGCCTGGCGACTAGCGGGAGGCTCCTACGAGCAGTACTTC.

V is TRBV10-2 and J is TRBJ1-1; TRBD1 matches at 7 bases. Trimming at V came to 7 bases and at J to 8 bases, leaving 13 bases not matched to a gene. CDR1 is WSHSY, CDR2 SAAADI, per germline. The CDR3 runs 14 residues. CDR3 nucleotides: TGCGCCAGCACTGAACCGGGACAGCCTTGGGAAGCTTTCTTT. This sequence encodes CASTEPGQPWEAFF.

The chain links TRBV7-6 to TRBJ2-7; D might be TRBD2 (5 bases). Germline V lookup: CDR1 SGHVS, CDR2 FNYEAQ. Between the trimmed V and J ends, which lost 0 bases and 6 bases, there was a span of 6 bases. CDR3 length: 12 amino acids. CDR3: CASSLAAGEQYF. For the CDR3, the DNA is TGTGCCAGCAGCTTAGCGGCGGGCGAGCAGTACTTC.

Judged by frequency, this clone is medium-sized. This sequence joins TRBV6-6 and TRBJ2-1; perhaps TRBD2 as D (6 bases). Looked up from germline, CDR1 is MNHNY and CDR2 is SVGAGI (reference sequence). This CDR3 region has 13 residues. V was clipped by 0 bases and J by 9 bases, with 9 bases between them. The CDR3 nucleotides read TGTGCCAGCAGTTACTCGACCGGGGGTGAGCAGTTCTTC. Its protein product is CASSYSTGGEQFF.

The genes are TRBV19 and TRBJ1-2; the match to TRBD1 covers 7 bases. The CDR3 is made up of 15 amino acids. The junction had 6 bases not matched to a gene; V was cut back by 1 base and J by 4 bases. Germline values: CDR1 LNHDA, CDR2 SQIVND (reference sequence). The CDR3 DNA sequence: TGTGCCAGTAGTATAGGACAGGGAGGTTCCTATGGCTACACCTTC. Amino acids: CASSIGQGGSYGYTF.

The chain uses TRBV9 and TRBJ2-5; 9 nucleotides align to TRBD1. The J call may be mistaken, given a closer DNA end match to TRBJ2-7. CDR3 length: 15 amino acids. Germline V gives CDR1 SGDLS, CDR2 YYNGEE. The CDR3 spells CASSEGTGPTYEQYF. CDR3 nucleotide sequence: TGTGCCAGCAGCGAGGGGACAGGGCCCACCTACGAGCAGTACTTC.

V and J are TRBV7-9 and TRBJ1-1; D is undetermined. This CDR3 has 13 amino acids. Trimming pared 5 bases from V and 3 bases from J, leaving 10 bases between. The V gene's germline CDR1 is SEHNR and CDR2 FQNEAQ (reference sequence). Written as DNA, the CDR3 is TGTGCCAGCAGCCCCCCCTTCGACACTGAAGCTTTCTTT. It codes for CASSPPFDTEAFF.

The chain couples TRBV6-5 to TRBJ2-1; 8 nucleotides match TRBD2. J lost 5 bases, V lost 1 base, and 4 bases had no gene match. This CDR3 has 15 amino acids. Germline assignment: CDR1 MNHEY and CDR2 SVGAGI. CDR3 nucleotide sequence: TGTGCCAGCAGTTACTACGGGAGGGCGGACAATGAGCAGTTCTTC. This sequence encodes CASSYYGRADNEQFF.

The J gene is TRBJ2-1, the V gene TRBV29-1, with 13 positions matching TRBD2. Germline CDR1 is SQVTM and CDR2 is ANQGSEA. The CDR3 contains 15 residues. V trimming: 6 bases; J trimming: 7 bases; junction bases outside the gene matches: 9. CDR3 sequence: CSVEGLAGPGNEQFF. CDR3 DNA sequence: TGCAGCGTGGAGGGACTAGCGGGACCGGGGAATGAGCAGTTCTTC.

This rearrangement joins TRBV6-5 to TRBJ2-1; the match to TRBD1 covers 7 bases. Germline V gene sequence: CDR1 MNHEY, CDR2 SVGAGI. Trimming at V came to 6 bases and at J to 5 bases, leaving 7 bases not matched to a gene. The length of the CDR3 is 14 residues. CDR3 loop: CASRRQGYDNEQFF. In DNA form, the CDR3 reads TGTGCCAGCAGAAGACAGGGTTACGACAATGAGCAGTTCTTC.